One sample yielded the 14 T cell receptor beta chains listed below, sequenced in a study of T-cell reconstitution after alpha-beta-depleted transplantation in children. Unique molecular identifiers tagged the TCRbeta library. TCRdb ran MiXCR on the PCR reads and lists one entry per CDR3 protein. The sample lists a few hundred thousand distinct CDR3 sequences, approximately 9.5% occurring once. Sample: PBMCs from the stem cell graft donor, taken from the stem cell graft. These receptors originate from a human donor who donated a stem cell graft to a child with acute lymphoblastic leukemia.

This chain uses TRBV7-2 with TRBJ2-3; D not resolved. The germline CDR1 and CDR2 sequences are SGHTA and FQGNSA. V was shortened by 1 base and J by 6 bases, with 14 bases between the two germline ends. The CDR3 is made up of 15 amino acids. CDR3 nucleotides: TGTGCCAGCAGCTTAGGGGGTACCCTAGGGGATACGCAGTATTTT. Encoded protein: CASSLGGTLGDTQYF.

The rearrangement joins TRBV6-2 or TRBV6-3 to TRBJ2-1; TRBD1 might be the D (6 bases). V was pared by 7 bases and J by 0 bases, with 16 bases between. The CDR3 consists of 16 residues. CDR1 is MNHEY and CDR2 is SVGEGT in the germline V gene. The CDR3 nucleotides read TGTGCCAGCACCTTTAGTGGGGGCTTCTCCTACAATGAGCAGTTCTTC. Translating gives CASTFSGGFSYNEQFF.

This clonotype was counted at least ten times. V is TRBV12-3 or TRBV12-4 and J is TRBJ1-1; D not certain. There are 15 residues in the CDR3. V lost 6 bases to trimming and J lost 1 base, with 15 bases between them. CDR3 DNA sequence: TGTGCCAGCAGCCCGGCGACCGGGAAGAACACTGAAGCTTTCTTT. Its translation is CASSPATGKNTEAFF.

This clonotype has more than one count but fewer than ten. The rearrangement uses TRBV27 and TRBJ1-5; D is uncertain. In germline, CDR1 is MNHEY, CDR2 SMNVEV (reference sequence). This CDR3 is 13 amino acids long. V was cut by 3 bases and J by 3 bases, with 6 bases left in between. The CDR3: CASSFGNNQPQHF. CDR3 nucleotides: TGTGCCAGCAGTTTTGGGAACAATCAGCCCCAGCATTTT.

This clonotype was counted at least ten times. The CDR3 sequence: CASGFPTAGAGNEQFF. The DNA for the CDR3 is TGTGCTAGTGGTTTCCCAACCGCAGGGGCGGGGAATGAGCAGTTCTTC. The chain is built from TRBV12-5 and TRBJ2-1; either TRBD1 or TRBD2 may fit D (6 bases each). CDR1 LGHNT and CDR2 FRNRAP come from the germline V gene. CDR3 length: 16 amino acids. V lost 3 bases and J lost 7, with 19 bases in between.

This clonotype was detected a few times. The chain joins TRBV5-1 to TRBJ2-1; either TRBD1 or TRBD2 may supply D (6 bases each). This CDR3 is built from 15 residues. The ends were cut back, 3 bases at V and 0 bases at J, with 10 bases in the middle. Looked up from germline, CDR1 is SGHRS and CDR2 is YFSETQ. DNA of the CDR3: TGCGCCAGCAGCTGGGGGGCGGGCTCCTACAATGAGCAGTTCTTC. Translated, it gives CASSWGAGSYNEQFF.

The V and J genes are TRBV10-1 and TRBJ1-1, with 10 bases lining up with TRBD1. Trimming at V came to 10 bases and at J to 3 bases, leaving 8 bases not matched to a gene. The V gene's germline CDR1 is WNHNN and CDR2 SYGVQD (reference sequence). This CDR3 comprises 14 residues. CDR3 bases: TGCGCCAACGGACAGGGGGATTGGGACACTGAAGCTTTCTTT. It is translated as CANGQGDWDTEAFF.

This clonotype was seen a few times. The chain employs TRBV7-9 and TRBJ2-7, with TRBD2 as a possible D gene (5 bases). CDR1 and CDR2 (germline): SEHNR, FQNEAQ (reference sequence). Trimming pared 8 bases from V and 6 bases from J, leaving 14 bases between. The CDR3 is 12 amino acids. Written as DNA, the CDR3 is TGTGCCAGCTATAAGGCGGGCGGCGAGCAGTACTTC. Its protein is CASYKAGGEQYF.

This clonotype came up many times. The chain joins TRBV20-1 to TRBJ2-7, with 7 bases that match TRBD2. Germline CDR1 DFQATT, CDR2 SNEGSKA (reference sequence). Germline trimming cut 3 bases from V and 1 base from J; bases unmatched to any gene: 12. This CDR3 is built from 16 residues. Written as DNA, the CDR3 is TGCAGTGCTAGTGATTATGGGGGGGGGAGATCCTACGAGCAGTACTTC. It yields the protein CSASDYGGGRSYEQYF.

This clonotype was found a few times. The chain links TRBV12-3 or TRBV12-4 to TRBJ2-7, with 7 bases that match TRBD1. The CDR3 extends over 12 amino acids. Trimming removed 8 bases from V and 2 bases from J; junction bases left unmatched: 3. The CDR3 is CASRQGTYEQYF. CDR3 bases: TGTGCCAGCCGACAGGGCACCTACGAGCAGTACTTC.

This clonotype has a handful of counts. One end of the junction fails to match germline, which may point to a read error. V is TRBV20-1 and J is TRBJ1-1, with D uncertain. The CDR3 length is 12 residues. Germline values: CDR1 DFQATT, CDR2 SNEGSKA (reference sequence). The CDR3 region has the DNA TGCAGTGCTAGAGAGACAACTCCTGAGGCTTTCTTT. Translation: CSARETTPEAFF.

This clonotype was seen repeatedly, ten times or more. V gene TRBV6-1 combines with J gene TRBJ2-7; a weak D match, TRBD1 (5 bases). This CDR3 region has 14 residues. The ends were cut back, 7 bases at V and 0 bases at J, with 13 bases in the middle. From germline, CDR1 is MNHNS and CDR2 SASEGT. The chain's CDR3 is CASKQDKSSYEQYF. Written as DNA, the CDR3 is TGTGCCAGCAAGCAGGACAAGAGCTCCTACGAGCAGTACTTC.

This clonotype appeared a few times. The CDR3 here is CASSRQSSYEQYF. Written as DNA, the CDR3 is TGTGCCAGCTCTCGACAGAGCTCCTACGAGCAGTACTTC. The chain uses TRBV18 and TRBJ2-7; possible D gene TRBD1, 5 bases. The CDR3 covers 13 residues. V lost 6 bases to trimming and J lost 0 bases, with 9 bases between them. Germline CDR1 is KGHSH and CDR2 is LQKENI.

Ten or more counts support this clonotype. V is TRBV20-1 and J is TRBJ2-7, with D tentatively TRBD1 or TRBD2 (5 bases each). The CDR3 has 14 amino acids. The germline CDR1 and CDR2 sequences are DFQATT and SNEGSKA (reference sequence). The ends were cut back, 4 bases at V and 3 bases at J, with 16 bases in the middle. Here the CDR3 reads CSAMGRDRYYEQYF. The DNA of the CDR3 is TGCAGTGCTATGGGGAGAGACAGATACTACGAGCAGTACTTC.